Described below is a single T cell receptor beta chain sequence and its context. CDR3 size: 12 residues. Looked up from germline, CDR1 is MGHDK and CDR2 is SYGVNS. The V end lost 6 bases, the J end lost 3 bases, and 6 bases lay between the germline ends. This record belongs to a study of shared clonotypes between healthy human individuals. Researchers ran the assay at a deep level. Libraries were prepared by immunoSEQ multiplex PCR; TCRdb keeps only in-frame clonotypes and omits some of them. The data show millions of clones, with roughly nine tenths seen just once and roughly 0.14% held by the top ten.

The chain joins TRBV25-1 to TRBJ1-3; D call uncertain. The clonotype was recovered from a man between 18 and 29 years old in good health. Sequencing was done on a sample of naive CD4+ T cells sorted from blood. Subset noted: CD45RA+ positively selected. CDR3 bases: TGTGCCAGCAGATTCAGTGGAAACACCATATATTTT. It is translated as CASRFSGNTIYF.